One sample yielded the 3 T cell receptor beta chains listed below, sequenced in a study of shared clonotypes between healthy human individuals. Method: immunoSEQ multiplex PCR; TCRdb's copy keeps in-frame clones and lacks some. The data show roughly 2.2 million clones, with approximately 93% seen just once and 0.3% to 0.4% held by the top ten. The sample was naive CD4+ T cells from PBMCs. Sample subset: CD45RA+ positively selected. All receptors derive from a man aged 18 to 30 in good health. Some clones in this sample may be carry-over from other donors' samples.

This sequence joins TRBV7-2 and TRBJ1-5, with D possibly being TRBD1 (6 bases). The CDR3 totals 13 residues. Germline lookup yields CDR1 SGHTA and CDR2 FQGNSA. With 3 bases removed from V and 9 bases from J, the gap between germline ends came to 12 bases. CDR3 nucleotides: TGTGCCAGCAGCTTGGAGGGGGGGCCGCCCCAGCATTTT. Amino acids: CASSLEGGPPQHF. Full variable domain (rest looked up from reference TRBV7-2 and TRBJ1-5): GAGVSQSPSNKVTEKGKDVELRCDPISGHTALYWYRQSLGQGLEFLIYFQGNSAPDKSGLPSDRFSAERTGGSVSTLTIQRTQQEDSAVYLCASSLEGGPPQHFGDGTRLSIL.

This sequence joins TRBV18 and TRBJ1-1; TRBD1 is a possible D gene (5 bases). The germline CDR1 and CDR2 sequences are KGHSH and LQKENI. The length of the CDR3 is 14 residues. Trimming took off 2 bases at V and 7 bases at J, with 14 bases between the two ends. The CDR3 DNA is TGTGCCAGCTCACCAGATCAGGGAGAGGGTGAAGCTTTCTTT. The encoded protein is CASSPDQGEGEAFF.

This clone was seen only once. The J gene is TRBJ1-2, the V gene TRBV4-3; no firm D call. CDR1 is LGHNA and CDR2 is YSLEER in the germline V gene. The CDR3 sequence is 16 residues long. With 4 bases removed from V and 0 bases from J, the gap between germline ends came to 15 bases. CDR3 in amino acids: CASSRSSPGANYGYTF. The CDR3 region has the DNA TGCGCCAGCAGCCGATCGAGCCCGGGAGCTAACTATGGCTACACCTTC.